These 27 T cell receptor beta chains came from one sample sequenced in a study of blood T cell repertoires in COVID-19 (dated by TCRdb to 2019 to 2021). Library generation was performed with the immunoSEQ multiplex PCR assay. Entries here come from immuneACCESS through TCRdb and include only in-frame sequences with V and J called. Some clones fail to appear in such tables; in the studies checked, an unresolved V gene covers under half of the shortfall, and the cause of the remainder is unknown. This sample comprises about 58,000 clones, about 85% of them detected only once. Clones ranked in the top ten supply around 4.5% of the sample. What was sequenced was peripheral blood. These receptors were obtained from a man in his forties with active COVID-19.

V usage is TRBV6-5 and J usage is TRBJ1-5; no reliable D call. Germline V gives CDR1 MNHEY, CDR2 SVGAGI. Trimming removed 7 bases at V and 4 bases at J, with 14 bases between. The CDR3 spans 14 residues. CDR3 sequence reads: CASIPSPGNQPQHF. The CDR3 bases are TGTGCCAGCATACCTTCCCCCGGGAATCAGCCCCAGCATTTT.

The chain links TRBV5-1 to TRBJ2-1, with D tentatively TRBD1 (7 bases). The CDR3 consists of 15 residues. Trimming shortened V by 4 bases and J by 5 bases, and 16 bases separated the two germline ends. The germline V gene encodes CDR1 SGHRS and CDR2 YFSETQ. This CDR3 is CASSTGGDSDNEQFF. The CDR3, as DNA: TGCGCCAGCAGCACCGGAGGGGACAGTGACAATGAGCAGTTCTTC.

The V call is TRBV27, the J call TRBJ1-2; 9 bases match TRBD1. The CDR3 is made up of 16 amino acids. V shed 1 base, J shed 4 bases, and the junction held 7 bases outside the gene matches. CDR1 MNHEY and CDR2 SMNVEV come from the germline V gene (reference sequence). Here the CDR3 DNA reads TGTGCCAGCAGTTTATGGGACAGGGCGGGATTCTATGGCTACACCTTC. This translates into CASSLWDRAGFYGYTF.

The V gene is TRBV6-1, the J gene TRBJ1-5; D is unclear. Germline V gene data show CDR1 as MNHNS and CDR2 as SASEGT. Between the trimmed V and J ends, which lost 1 base and 3 bases, there was a span of 10 bases. This CDR3 comprises 15 residues. CDR3 coding DNA: TGTGCCAGCAGTGAAGTGTGGGCCAACAATCAGCCCCAGCATTTT. Its translation is CASSEVWANNQPQHF.

With respect to this clone: In the same sample, other DNA sequences code for this CDR3. The rearrangement joins TRBV7-9 to TRBJ2-7; 9 bases match TRBD1. Germline CDR1 reads SEHNR; CDR2 reads FQNEAQ (reference sequence). This CDR3 region has 14 residues. Trimming at V came to 5 bases and at J to 3 bases, leaving 5 bases not matched to a gene. CDR3 loop: CASSLGTGYYEQYF. The CDR3 DNA sequence: TGTGCCAGCAGCCTCGGGACAGGGTACTACGAGCAGTACTTC. Filled out from reference TRBV7-9 and TRBJ2-7, the complete variable domain reads DTGVSQNPRHKITKRGQNVTFRCDPISEHNRLYWYRQTLGQGPEFLTYFQNEAQLEKSRLLSDRFSAERPKGSFSTLEIQRTEQGDSAMYLCASSLGTGYYEQYFGPGTRLTVT.

This clone was observed a few times. The chain uses TRBV4-2 and TRBJ2-1, with 8 bases identical to TRBD2. V gave up 0 bases and J gave up 5 bases; unmatched junction bases: 3. Per the germline V gene, CDR1 is LGHNA and CDR2 is YNFKEQ. This CDR3 comprises 15 residues. The chain's CDR3 is CASSQESLADNEQFF. For the CDR3, the DNA is TGTGCCAGCAGCCAAGAATCACTAGCGGACAATGAGCAGTTCTTC.

This clone is labeled as medium-sized. This chain connects TRBV28 to TRBJ1-5; D is ambiguous. With 5 bases removed from V and 6 bases from J, the gap between germline ends came to 14 bases. Germline-derived CDR1 and CDR2 are MDHEN and SYDVKM. The CDR3 contains 14 residues. CDR3 DNA sequence: TGTGCCAGCAGTCTAATCGTCTTCGGTCAGCCCCAGCATTTT. Amino acids: CASSLIVFGQPQHF.

This clone was counted only a few times. This chain links TRBV2 with TRBJ1-4; possibly TRBD1 for D (5 bases). The CDR3 consists of 15 residues. The germline gives CDR1 SNHLY, CDR2 FYNNEI. V lost 2 bases, J lost 8 bases, and 15 bases lay in between. CDR3 loop: CASSETGEEGEKLFF. CDR3 nucleotides: TGTGCCAGCAGTGAAACGGGGGAGGAAGGGGAAAAACTGTTTTTT.

This clone occurred a few times. This sequence joins TRBV5-1 and TRBJ2-1; D gene unclear. Germline CDR1 and CDR2: SGHRS and YFSETQ. V gave up 1 base and J gave up 9 bases, with 8 bases separating them. This CDR3 comprises 12 residues. The CDR3 DNA follows: TGCGCCAGCAGCTTGACCTCGGGTGAGCAGTTCTTC. Amino acids: CASSLTSGEQFF.

The chain is built from TRBV19 and TRBJ1-1; D possibly corresponds to TRBD1 (6 bases). V was shortened by 6 bases and J by 5 bases, with 16 bases between the two germline ends. The CDR3 covers 14 residues. CDR1 is LNHDA, CDR2 SQIVND, per germline (reference sequence). As DNA, the CDR3 is TGTGCCAGTAGGATAAACAGGGATGGAACTGAAGCTTTCTTT. Amino acids: CASRINRDGTEAFF.

The table lists this clone with a count of one. The chain employs TRBV7-3 and TRBJ1-2; 9 bases are a match to TRBD1. Trimming at V came to 5 bases and at J to 4 bases, leaving 8 bases not matched to a gene. The CDR3 consists of 15 residues. Looked up from germline, CDR1 is SGHTA and CDR2 is FQGTGA. CDR3 amino acids: CASSLTGGTIYGYTF. The DNA of the CDR3 is TGTGCCAGCAGCCTGACAGGGGGAACAATCTATGGCTACACCTTC.

CDR3 DNA: TGTGCCAGTAGTATAGGCGTCAGCGGGAGAGGGGACTACGAGCAGTACTTC. This sequence encodes CASSIGVSGRGDYEQYF. The chain has TRBV19 and TRBJ2-7; TRBD2 agrees at 8 bases. This CDR3 is 17 amino acids long. CDR1 is LNHDA, CDR2 SQIVND, per germline (reference sequence). V was clipped by 1 base and J by 3 bases; unmatched bases: 11.

This chain links TRBV30 with TRBJ1-5; 12 bases map to TRBD1. The germline V gene encodes CDR1 GTSNPN and CDR2 SVGIG (reference sequence). This CDR3 has 16 amino acids. Trimming cost V 0 bases and J 6 bases; bases outside gene matches: 6. CDR3 protein: CAWSVGTGGGSQPQHF. In nucleotides, the CDR3 is TGTGCCTGGAGTGTAGGGACAGGGGGCGGGAGTCAGCCCCAGCATTTT.

This chain uses TRBV19 with TRBJ2-2, with TRBD1 identical over 8 bases. Germline V gene data show CDR1 as LNHDA and CDR2 as SQIVND (reference sequence). J lost 1 base, V lost 5 bases, and 6 bases had no gene match. This CDR3 has 16 residues. CDR3 nucleotides: TGTGCCAGTAGTCCGCAGGGGGCACTGAACACCGGGGAGCTGTTTTTT. Encoded protein: CASSPQGALNTGELFF.

This clone occurred a few times. The CDR3 region has the DNA TGCGCCAGCAGCCAAGGAAGGGGACTAGCGCAGTACGAGCAGTACTTC. Amino acids: CASSQGRGLAQYEQYF. The V gene is TRBV4-1, the J gene TRBJ2-7, with 10 bases matching TRBD2. CDR1 is MGHRA, CDR2 YSYEKL, per germline. Losses at the gene ends were 1 base for V and 4 bases for J; bases not matched to a gene: 7. There are 16 residues in the CDR3.

The chain has TRBV10-3 and TRBJ2-2; 8 nucleotides line up with TRBD1. The germline V gene encodes CDR1 ENHRY and CDR2 SYGVKD. The CDR3 has 17 residues. The ends lost 2 bases at V and 6 bases at J; junction bases unmatched: 11. CDR3 DNA sequence: TGTGCCATCAGTGAGCAATCAGGGGGCTGGTCGGCCGGGGAGCTGTTTTTT. This gives the protein CAISEQSGGWSAGELFF.

This chain joins TRBV7-2 and TRBJ2-2; 10 positions agree with TRBD2. Trimming cost V 4 bases and J 6 bases; bases outside gene matches: 5. Germline CDR1 SGHTA, CDR2 FQGNSA. The CDR3 totals 15 residues. The CDR3 loop is CASSWWSGRAGELFF. CDR3 in DNA: TGTGCCAGCAGCTGGTGGAGCGGGAGGGCCGGGGAGCTGTTTTTT.

This clone was seen a single time. DNA of the CDR3: TGTGCCAGCAGCGGACAGGCGGACGCGTATAGCAATCAGCCCCAGCATTTT. Its protein is CASSGQADAYSNQPQHF. The V and J genes are TRBV28 and TRBJ1-5, with 7 bases aligning to TRBD1. Germline V gene data show CDR1 as MDHEN and CDR2 as SYDVKM. The CDR3 runs to 17 residues. The trim removed 6 bases at V and 0 bases at J, leaving 11 bases unmatched.

The chain uses TRBV3-1 (or the pseudogene TRBV3-2) and TRBJ2-3; TRBD2 might be the D (12 bases). There are 20 residues in the CDR3. Germline V gives CDR1 LGHDT, CDR2 YNNKEL (reference sequence). Trimming shortened V by 4 bases and J by 1 base, and 27 bases separated the two germline ends. This CDR3 is CASSLSGQGGLAGGTDTQYF. CDR3 nucleotide sequence: TGTGCCAGCAGCCTATCGGGACAGGGGGGACTAGCGGGTGGCACAGATACGCAGTATTTT.

This chain joins TRBV7-3 and TRBJ2-1; D call uncertain. Looked up from germline, CDR1 is SGHTA and CDR2 is FQGTGA. The CDR3 has 12 residues. Trimming cost V 5 bases and J 12 bases, with 14 bases left between them. CDR3 nucleotide sequence: TGTGCCAGCAGCGAAATCGGCGGAAGGCAGTTCTTC. Its protein product is CASSEIGGRQFF. The variable domain in full, with the rest retrieved from reference TRBV7-3 and TRBJ2-1, is GAGVSQTPSNKVTEKGKYVELRCDPISGHTALYWYRQSLGQGPEFLIYFQGTGAADDSGLPNDRFFAVRPEGSVSTLKIQRTERGDSAVYLCASSEIGGRQFFGPGTRLTVL.

The chain has TRBV24-1 and TRBJ2-2, with TRBD2 as a possible D gene (6 bases). Per the germline V gene, CDR1 is KGHDR and CDR2 is SFDVKD. The ends were cut back, 3 bases at V and 7 bases at J, with 14 bases in the middle. The CDR3 spans 15 residues. CDR3: CATSDPLAGSGELFF. In nucleotides, the CDR3 is TGTGCCACCAGTGATCCCCTAGCCGGGAGCGGGGAGCTGTTTTTT.

The rearrangement links TRBV5-1 to TRBJ2-6; no clear D. The CDR3 is 14 amino acids. CDR1 and CDR2 (germline): SGHRS, YFSETQ. V gave up 0 bases and J gave up 9 bases, with 10 bases separating them. CDR3 in amino acids: CASSLGQVVNVLTF. The CDR3 DNA sequence: TGCGCCAGCAGCTTGGGCCAGGTGGTCAACGTCCTGACTTTC.

This sequence joins TRBV19 and TRBJ2-2, with 7 bases identical to TRBD2. This CDR3 is built from 15 residues. Losses at the gene ends were 5 bases for V and 6 bases for J; bases not matched to a gene: 9. CDR1 and CDR2 from the germline V gene are LNHDA and SQIVND (reference sequence). DNA of the CDR3: TGTGCCAGTAGTGGGCCGGCGGGAGTGGCCGGGGAGCTGTTTTTT. It translates to CASSGPAGVAGELFF.

The J gene is TRBJ2-3, the V gene TRBV11-2; a possible D gene is TRBD2 (7 bases). Germline loops: CDR1 SGHAT, CDR2 FQNNGV. V lost 7 bases and J lost 4, with 18 bases in between. The CDR3 has 15 residues. DNA for the CDR3: TGTGCCAGCAACACGTTAGGGGGGGTCGCAGATACGCAGTATTTT. Translating it yields CASNTLGGVADTQYF.

The chain is built from TRBV24-1 and TRBJ1-4; maybe TRBD1 (5 bases). This CDR3 contains 15 residues. Per the germline V gene, CDR1 is KGHDR and CDR2 is SFDVKD. Trimming pared 4 bases from V and 7 bases from J, leaving 15 bases between. The CDR3 is CATSDPRGGGEKLFF. Here the CDR3 DNA reads TGTGCCACCAGTGACCCCCGCGGGGGTGGTGAAAAACTGTTTTTT.

J is TRBJ1-1 and V is TRBV6-4, with TRBD1 matching over 7 bases. This CDR3 contains 13 residues. V trimming: 8 bases; J trimming: 1 base; junction bases outside the gene matches: 4. Per germline, CDR1 MRHNA and CDR2 SNTAGT. The CDR3 spells CASAGQPNTEAFF. The DNA of the CDR3 is TGTGCCAGCGCGGGACAGCCGAACACTGAAGCTTTCTTT.

The V call is TRBV9, the J call TRBJ1-6; D is perhaps TRBD1 (6 bases). The CDR3 spans 15 residues. Per germline, CDR1 SGDLS and CDR2 YYNGEE. V lost 1 base, J lost 8 bases, and 13 bases lay in between. CDR3 in DNA: TGTGCCAGCAGCGTATCCGGACAGAAAGATTCACCCCTCCACTTT. Translation: CASSVSGQKDSPLHF.